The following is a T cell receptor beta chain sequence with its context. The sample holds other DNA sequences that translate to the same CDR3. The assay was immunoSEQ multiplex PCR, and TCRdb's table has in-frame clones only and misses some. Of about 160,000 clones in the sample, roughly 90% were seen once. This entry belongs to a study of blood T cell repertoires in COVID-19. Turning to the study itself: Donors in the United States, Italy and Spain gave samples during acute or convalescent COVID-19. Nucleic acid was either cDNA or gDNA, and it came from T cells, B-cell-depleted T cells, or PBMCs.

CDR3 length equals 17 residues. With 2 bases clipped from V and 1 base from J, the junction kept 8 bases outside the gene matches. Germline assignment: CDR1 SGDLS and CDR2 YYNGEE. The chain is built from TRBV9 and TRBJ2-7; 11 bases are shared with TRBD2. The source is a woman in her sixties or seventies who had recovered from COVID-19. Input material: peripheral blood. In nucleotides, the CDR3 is TGTGCCAGCAGCGTGGGGCTAGCGGGGGGCCCTTCCTACGAGCAGTACTTC. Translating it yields CASSVGLAGGPSYEQYF.